The present T cell receptor (beta chain) was sequenced within a study of cytomegalovirus exposure and HLA in healthy donors. The study's findings and limits: The dataset shows that most TCR sequences were rare, while some public TCRs occurred in many donors. Some TCR beta chains (around 160 of them) were listed as cytomegalovirus-associated.

The CDR3 length is 15 residues. Germline trimming cut 5 bases from V and 7 bases from J; bases unmatched to any gene: 11. CDR1 SGDLS and CDR2 YYNGEE come from the germline V gene. The method was immunoSEQ multiplex PCR; TCRdb's version includes in-frame clones alone and lacks a portion of them. The data contain roughly 300,000 clones, roughly 85% of them singletons. A remark on this clone: Its matching antigen is unknown.

The donors were part of the 120-subject validation cohort, which stood apart from the approximately 670-subject first cohort. The origin of this receptor is a young woman in good health and CMV-seronegative. The rearrangement links TRBV9 to TRBJ2-7, with TRBD2 identical over 11 bases. Material: PBMCs. CDR3 sequence reads: CASSASGRTLEEQYF. For the CDR3, the DNA is TGTGCCAGCAGTGCTAGCGGGAGGACCTTGGAGGAGCAGTACTTC.